This TCR beta chain was captured in a study of blood T cell repertoires in COVID-19. V lost 6 bases and J lost 2, with 14 bases in between. This CDR3 is 14 amino acids long. Source study methods: Using reference gene primer amplification, nucleated cell counts were estimated. Profiling relied on immunoSEQ multiplex PCR, and the TCRdb table lists in-frame clones only, not all of them. D and trimming come from the DNA, and the V and J calls and clone size come from that table. The table has 250,000 to 350,000 clones, roughly 89% seen once. Participant-given clinical history determined each cohort assignment. In Cohort 3, a recovered donor had either two negative PCRs, clearance, or symptom resolution.

The rearrangement joins TRBV5-3 to TRBJ1-1; D call uncertain. TRBV5-3 is reported as an ORF; its role is uncertain. The source material was PBMCs or T cells enriched from blood (not recorded which). The source of this sequence is a woman between 40 and 55 years old who had recovered from COVID-19. CDR3 protein: CARIVIGRNTEAFF. The DNA for the CDR3 is TGTGCCAGAATTGTTATAGGGAGAAACACTGAAGCTTTCTTT.